This T cell receptor beta chain was sequenced during a study of blood T cell repertoires in COVID-19. Across the study: Sample material is recorded as cDNA or gDNA derived from T cells, B-cell-depleted T cells, or PBMCs.

V dropped 1 base and J dropped 1; count of bases not matched to a gene: 1. CDR3 length: 15 amino acids. Germline CDR1 is LNHNV and CDR2 is YYDKDF (reference sequence). Authors' analysis steps: Estimates of nucleated cell counts were drawn from the amplification of reference gene primers. Assay used: immunoSEQ multiplex PCR; TCRdb lists only in-frame clones, some missing. For V, J and clone size, that table is used; D and trimming come from the DNA. The sample lists approximately 330,000 clones, over 80% seen once, with just over 9.5% in the top ten. Enrolment of Seattle patients took place during active infection, and they were followed longitudinally.

Sequenced sample: peripheral blood. This sequence joins TRBV15 and TRBJ2-4; 7 bases align to TRBD2. This clonotype was obtained from a man aged 30 to 45 with COVID-19, enrolled during active disease. CDR3 DNA sequence: TGTGCCACCAGCAGAGTCGGGGGGGCCAAAAACATTCAGTACTTC. As protein: CATSRVGGAKNIQYF.